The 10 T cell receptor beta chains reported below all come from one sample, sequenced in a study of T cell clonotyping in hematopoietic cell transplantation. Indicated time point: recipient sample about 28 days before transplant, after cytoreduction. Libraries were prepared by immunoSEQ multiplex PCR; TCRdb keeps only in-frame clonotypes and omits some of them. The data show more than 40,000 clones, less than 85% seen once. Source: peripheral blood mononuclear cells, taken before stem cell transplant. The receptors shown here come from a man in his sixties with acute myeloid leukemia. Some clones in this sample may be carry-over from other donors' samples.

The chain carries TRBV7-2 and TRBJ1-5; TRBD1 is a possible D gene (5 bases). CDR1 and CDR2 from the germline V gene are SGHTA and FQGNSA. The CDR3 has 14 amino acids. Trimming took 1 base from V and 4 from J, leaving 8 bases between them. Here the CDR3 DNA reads TGTGCCAGCAGCTTAGTTGGGGGTAATCAGCCCCAGCATTTT. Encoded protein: CASSLVGGNQPQHF.

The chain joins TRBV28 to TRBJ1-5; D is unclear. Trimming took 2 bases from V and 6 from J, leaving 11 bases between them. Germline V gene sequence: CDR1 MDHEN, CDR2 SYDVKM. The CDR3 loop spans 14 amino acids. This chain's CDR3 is CASSLIQYIQPQHF. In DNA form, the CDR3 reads TGTGCCAGCAGTTTAATCCAGTACATTCAGCCCCAGCATTTT.

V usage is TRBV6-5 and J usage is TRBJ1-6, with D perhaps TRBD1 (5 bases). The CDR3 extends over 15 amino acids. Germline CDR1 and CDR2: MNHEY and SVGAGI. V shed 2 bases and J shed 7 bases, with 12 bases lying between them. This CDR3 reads CASSYEGSPNSPLHF. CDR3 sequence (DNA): TGTGCCAGCAGTTACGAGGGGTCCCCCAATTCACCCCTCCACTTT.

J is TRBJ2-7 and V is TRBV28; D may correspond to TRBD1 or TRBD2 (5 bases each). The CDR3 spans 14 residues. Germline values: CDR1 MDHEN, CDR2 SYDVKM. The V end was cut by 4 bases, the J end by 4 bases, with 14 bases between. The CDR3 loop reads CASSSGQVFYEQYF. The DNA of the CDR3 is TGTGCCAGCAGTTCGGGGCAGGTCTTTTACGAGCAGTACTTC.

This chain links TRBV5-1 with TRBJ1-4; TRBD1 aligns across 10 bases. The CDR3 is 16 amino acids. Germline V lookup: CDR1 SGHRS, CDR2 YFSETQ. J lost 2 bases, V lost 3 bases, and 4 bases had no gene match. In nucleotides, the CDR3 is TGCGCCAGCAGCTCGGACAGGGGGGGGACTAATGAAAAACTGTTTTTT. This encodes CASSSDRGGTNEKLFF.

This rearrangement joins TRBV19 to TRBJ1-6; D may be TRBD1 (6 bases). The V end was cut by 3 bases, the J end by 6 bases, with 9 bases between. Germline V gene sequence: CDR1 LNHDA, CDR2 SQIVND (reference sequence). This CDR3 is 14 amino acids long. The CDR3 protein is CASSIGGGNSPLHF. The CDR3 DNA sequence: TGTGCCAGTAGTATTGGAGGGGGTAATTCACCCCTCCACTTT.

CDR3 bases: TGTGCCAGCAGCCCCAAGGGGGGTACCAGTATAAATTCACCCCTCCACTTT. Amino acids: CASSPKGGTSINSPLHF. The chain is built from TRBV7-2 and TRBJ1-6, with a weak D call TRBD1 (6 bases). This CDR3 spans 17 amino acids. Germline V lookup: CDR1 SGHTA, CDR2 FQGNSA. Trimming removed 5 bases at V and 7 bases at J, with 21 bases between.

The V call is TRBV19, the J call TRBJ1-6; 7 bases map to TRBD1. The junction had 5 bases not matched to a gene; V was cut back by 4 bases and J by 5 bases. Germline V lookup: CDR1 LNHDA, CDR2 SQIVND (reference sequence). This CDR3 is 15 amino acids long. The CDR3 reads CASSTGGIDNSPLHF. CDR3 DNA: TGTGCCAGTAGTACAGGGGGTATCGATAATTCACCCCTCCACTTT.

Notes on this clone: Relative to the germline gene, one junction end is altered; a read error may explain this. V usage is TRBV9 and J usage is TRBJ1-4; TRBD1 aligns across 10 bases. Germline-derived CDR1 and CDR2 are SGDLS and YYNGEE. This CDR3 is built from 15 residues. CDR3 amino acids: CASSGQGAGIEKMFF. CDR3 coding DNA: TGTGCCAGCAGCGGACAGGGGGCCGGTATCGAAAAAATGTTTTTT.

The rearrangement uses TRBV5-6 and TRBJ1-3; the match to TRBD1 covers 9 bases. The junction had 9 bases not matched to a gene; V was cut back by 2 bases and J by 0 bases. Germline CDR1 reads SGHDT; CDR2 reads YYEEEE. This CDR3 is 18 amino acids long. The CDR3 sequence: CASSFLTGGRTSGNTIYF. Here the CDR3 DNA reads TGTGCCAGCAGCTTCCTGACAGGGGGGCGGACCTCTGGAAACACCATATATTTT.